This T cell receptor (beta chain) came from a study of blood T cell repertoires in COVID-19 (dated by TCRdb to 2020 to 2022). About the investigation overall: The collaborator samples originated in the United States, Italy and Spain and spanned the acute and convalescent phases of COVID-19. The prospective study material was composed of cDNA or gDNA derived from T cells, B-cell-depleted T cells, or PBMCs. Subjects who had been exposed to COVID-19, were actively infected with it, or had recovered from it provided the deeply sampled blood TCRbeta repertoires that made up the dataset. The repertoires were made available in a free public database intended to serve as a resource for research on the immune response to SARS-CoV-2. Samples came from the ongoing ImmuneRACE study (first 160 participants) plus 1,254 subjects from 6 global collaborators. The sample metadata nearly always contained a de-identified subject ID, COVID-19 status, age in years and sex. Where available, HLA class I and class II types were obtained from metadata supplied by the sample provider rather than from assay-based typing.

With respect to this clone: Its antigen remains unidentified. Base qualities are not provided; no much larger clone lies one nucleotide away.

TCRbeta CDR3 regions were amplified from genomic DNA by means of the immunoSEQ Assay, a bias-controlled multiplex PCR. Processing in the source paper ran as follows. Nucleated cell counts per sample were estimated from amplification of reference gene primers within the assay. To quantify the absolute abundance of each unique TCRbeta CDR3 rearrangement, sequence reads were collapsed and filtered. Productive Simpson clonality was computed per sample as the square root of Simpson's diversity index over productive rearrangements. In TCRdb, the immuneACCESS table is reduced to in-frame sequences with V and J assigned. These tables do not hold every clone; where another copy was compared, an unresolved V gene accounts for under half, and the others remain unexplained. The DNA gave D and trimming, while V, J and clone size come from that table. For this sample the table gives 90,000 to 100,000 clones, of which 87% were detected only once. Jointly, the top ten make up approximately 16% of the sample.

The germline V gene (reference sequence) yields LNHDA for CDR1 and SQIVND for CDR2. The junction shows trimming of 5 bases on V and 5 bases on J, plus 13 bases between the germline ends. There are 13 amino acids in the CDR3, from cysteine to phenylalanine inclusive. Left in the record is the CDR3 DNA by itself, 39 bases read in frame from the first base. General conclusions and limits of the study: The amount of clinical and demographic metadata varied by source and participant and was provided uncurated.

At one collaborating source in Seattle, patients were enrolled during active infection and were followed longitudinally through the course of disease. Collaborating institutions collected whole blood in K2EDTA tubes following their own protocols. For TCRbeta analysis, collaborators shipped samples as frozen whole blood, isolated PBMCs, or DNA extracted from either of those sample types. The chain was built from TRBV19 and TRBJ2-7, with a tentative D gene TRBD1 over 5 matching bases. The receptor was isolated from a woman aged 55-69 years with COVID-19, enrolled during active disease. Sequenced: peripheral blood. For the CDR3, the sequence is CASSFETADEQYF. DNA sequence: TGTGCCAGTAGTTTCGAGACAGCTGACGAGCAGTACTTC.